This T cell receptor beta chain came from a study of CD8+CD57+ T cells in acquired aplastic anemia. The study's findings and limits: The study found no significant CD8+ Simpson's diversity difference between patients and controls. Comparison of patients with controls identified around 31 shared CD8+ CDR3 sequences.

This clonotype was counted only a few times. As yet, its antigen is unknown. Trimming stripped 8 bases from V and 6 bases from J, with 14 bases between. This CDR3 has 14 amino acids. Looked up from germline, CDR1 is MGHDK and CDR2 is SYGVNS. Whoever was chosen for sequencing had shown CD8+CD57+ cell expansion by flow cytometry. Genomic DNA, serving as template, underwent TCR beta VDJ and CDR3 profiling. TCRdb re-called the reads through MiXCR, storing one row per CDR3 protein. The table includes about half a million distinct CDR3 sequences, roughly 34% detected once. The sample was sorted CD4+, CD8+, or CD8+CD57+ T cells (not recorded which) from PBMCs. The source of this sequence is a human donor with aplastic anemia. V and J are TRBV25-1 and TRBJ1-6, with unresolved D. CDR3 DNA sequence: TGTGCCAGCGGGCCCCCCACACCTAATTCACCCCTCCACTTT. This sequence encodes CASGPPTPNSPLHF.